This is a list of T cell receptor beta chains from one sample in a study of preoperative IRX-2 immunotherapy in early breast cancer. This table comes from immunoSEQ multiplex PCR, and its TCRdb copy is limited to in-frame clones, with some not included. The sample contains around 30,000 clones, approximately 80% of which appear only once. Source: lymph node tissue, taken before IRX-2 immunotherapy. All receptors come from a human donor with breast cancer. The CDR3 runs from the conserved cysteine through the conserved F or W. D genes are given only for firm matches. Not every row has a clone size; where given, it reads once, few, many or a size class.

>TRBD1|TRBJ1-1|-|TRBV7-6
CASSVGQGNTEAFF
TGTGCCAGCAGCGTCGGACAGGGGAACACTGAAGCTTTCTTT
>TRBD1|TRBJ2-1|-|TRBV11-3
CASRHRDRGHEQFF
TGTGCCAGCAGACACCGGGACAGGGGTCATGAGCAGTTCTTC
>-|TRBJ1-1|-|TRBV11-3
CASSWGHGNTEAFF
TGTGCCAGCAGTTGGGGCCACGGGAACACTGAAGCTTTCTTT
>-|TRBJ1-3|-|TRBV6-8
CASSYSYESGNTIYF
TGTGCCAGCAGTTACTCGTACGAGTCCGGAAACACCATATATTTT
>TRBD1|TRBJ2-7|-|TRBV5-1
CASSKGQGASYEQYF
TGCGCCAGCAGCAAAGGACAGGGGGCCTCCTACGAGCAGTACTTC
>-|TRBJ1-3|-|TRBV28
CAGYGGTGNTIYF
TGTGCCGGATACGGTGGGACTGGAAACACCATATATTTT
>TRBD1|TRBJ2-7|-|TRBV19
CASSSLGTGGPHEQYF
TGTGCCAGTAGTAGCCTCGGGACAGGGGGCCCCCACGAGCAGTACTTC
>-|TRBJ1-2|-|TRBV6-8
CASSYYLYGYTF
TGTGCCAGCAGTTATTACCTCTATGGCTACACCTTC
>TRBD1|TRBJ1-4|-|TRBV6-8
CASQRGPNEKLFF
TGTGCCAGCCAGAGGGGGCCTAATGAAAAACTGTTTTTT
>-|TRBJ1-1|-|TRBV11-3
CASSIGPNMNTEAFF
TGTGCCAGCAGCATTGGCCCGAATATGAACACTGAAGCTTTCTTT
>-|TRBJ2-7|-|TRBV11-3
CASSPYWPGNYEQYF
TGTGCCAGCAGCCCGTATTGGCCGGGGAACTACGAGCAGTACTTC
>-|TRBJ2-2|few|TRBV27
CASSLLGFTGELFF
TGTGCCAGCAGTTTACTCGGGTTCACCGGGGAGCTGTTTTTT
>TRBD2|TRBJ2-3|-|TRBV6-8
CAIRRGLAGGSDTQYF
TGTGCCATCAGGCGAGGGCTAGCGGGGGGATCAGATACGCAGTATTTT
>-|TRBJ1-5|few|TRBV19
CASSIDSPNQPQHF
TGTGCCAGTAGTATTGATTCACCGAATCAGCCCCAGCATTTT
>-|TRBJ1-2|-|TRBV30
CAWSGLGGYGYTF
TGTGCCTGGAGTGGTTTAGGGGGCTATGGCTACACCTTC
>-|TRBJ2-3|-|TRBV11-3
CASSLDSSPDTQYF
TGTGCCAGCAGCTTGGATTCCAGCCCAGATACGCAGTATTTT
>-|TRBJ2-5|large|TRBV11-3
CASTLGAQIQETQYF
TGTGCCAGCACCCTTGGGGCCCAGATCCAAGAGACCCAGTACTTC
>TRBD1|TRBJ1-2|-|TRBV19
CASNNLVGQAYTF
TGTGCCAGTAACAACTTAGTCGGACAGGCCTACACCTTC
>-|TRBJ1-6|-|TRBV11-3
CASSTEGGFLGSPLHF
TGTGCCAGCAGCACGGAAGGGGGGTTCCTTGGTTCACCCCTCCACTTT
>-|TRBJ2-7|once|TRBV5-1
CASSLDPRTYEQYF
TGCGCCAGCAGCTTGGACCCAAGGACCTACGAGCAGTACTTC
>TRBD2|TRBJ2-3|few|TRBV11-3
CASSPLAGGQDTQYF
TGTGCCAGCAGCCCTTTAGCGGGGGGGCAGGATACGCAGTATTTT
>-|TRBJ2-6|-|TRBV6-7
CASSYSTGANVLTF
TGTGCCAGCAGTTACTCGACTGGGGCCAACGTCCTGACTTTC
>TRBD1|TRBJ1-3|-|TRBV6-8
CASSPDRGRRAGNTIYF
TGTGCCAGCAGTCCAGACAGGGGGCGAAGGGCTGGAAACACCATATATTTT
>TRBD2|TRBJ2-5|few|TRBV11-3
CASSLTQGGETQYF
TGTGCCAGCAGCTTAACCCAGGGAGGGGAGACCCAGTACTTC
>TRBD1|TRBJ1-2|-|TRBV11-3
CASSLYGRGQLGYTF
TGTGCCAGCAGCTTATATGGCAGGGGGCAACTTGGCTACACCTTC
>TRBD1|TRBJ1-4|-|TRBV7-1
CASSNRDSEKLFF
TGTGCCAGCAGCAACCGGGACAGTGAAAAACTGTTTTTT
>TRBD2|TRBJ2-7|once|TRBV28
CASSGGLAGTYEQYF
TGTGCCAGCAGTGGGGGACTAGCGGGGACCTACGAGCAGTACTTC
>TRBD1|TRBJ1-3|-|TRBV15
CATSGPPGQGSGNTIYF
TGTGCCACCAGCGGACCTCCGGGACAGGGCTCTGGAAACACCATATATTTT
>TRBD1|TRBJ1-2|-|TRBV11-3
CASSLPGRDRRRSGYTF
TGTGCCAGCAGCTTGCCGGGCAGGGACAGGCGCAGGAGTGGCTACACCTTC
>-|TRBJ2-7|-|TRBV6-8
CASSYEAGAFYEQYF
TGTGCCAGCAGTTATGAGGCAGGGGCTTTCTACGAGCAGTACTTC
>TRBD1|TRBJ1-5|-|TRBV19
CASAVPGQGALGNQPQHF
TGTGCCAGTGCCGTCCCGGGACAGGGGGCGTTAGGCAATCAGCCCCAGCATTTT
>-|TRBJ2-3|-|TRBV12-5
CASAWSTDTQYF
TGTGCTAGTGCCTGGAGCACAGATACGCAGTATTTT
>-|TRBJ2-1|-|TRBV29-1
CSGDSSYNEQFF
TGCAGCGGCGACAGCTCCTACAATGAGCAGTTCTTC
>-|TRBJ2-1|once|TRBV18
CASSPPGGQYNEQFF
TGTGCCAGCTCACCACCGGGGGGTCAATACAATGAGCAGTTCTTC
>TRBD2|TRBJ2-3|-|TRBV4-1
CASSHGGTSGFTDTQYF
TGCGCCAGCAGCCATGGGGGGACTAGCGGTTTCACAGATACGCAGTATTTT
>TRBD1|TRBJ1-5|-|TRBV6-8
CASRDRGNQPQHF
TGTGCCAGCAGGGACAGGGGAAATCAGCCCCAGCATTTT
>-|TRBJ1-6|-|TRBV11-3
CASSPPQGYSPLHF
TGTGCCAGCAGCCCCCCACAGGGTTATTCACCCCTCCACTTT
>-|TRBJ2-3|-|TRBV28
CATRRGSTDTQYF
TGTGCCACCAGGCGGGGTAGCACAGATACGCAGTATTTT
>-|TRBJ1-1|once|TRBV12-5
CASGGQGRRNTEAFF
TGTGCCAGCGGAGGTCAGGGACGGAGGAACACTGAAGCTTTCTTT
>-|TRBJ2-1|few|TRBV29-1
CSVDRSSYNEQFF
TGCAGCGTTGACAGGAGCTCCTACAATGAGCAGTTCTTC
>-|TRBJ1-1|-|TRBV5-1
CASSLNLGRKNTEAFF
TGCGCCAGCAGCCTTAACCTCGGACGGAAGAACACTGAAGCTTTCTTT
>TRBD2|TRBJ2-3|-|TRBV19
CASTPQWAGGLTDTQYF
TGTGCCAGTACCCCTCAATGGGCGGGGGGACTCACAGATACGCAGTATTTT
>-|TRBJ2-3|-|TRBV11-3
CASSERGGTVLDTQYF
TGTGCCAGCAGCGAACGGGGAGGAACAGTATTAGATACGCAGTATTTT
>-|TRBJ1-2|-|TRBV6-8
CASRRTEHYGYTF
TGTGCCAGCAGGAGGACAGAGCACTATGGCTACACCTTC
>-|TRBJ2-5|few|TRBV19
CASREQGQETQYF
TGTGCCAGTAGGGAGCAGGGGCAAGAGACCCAGTACTTC
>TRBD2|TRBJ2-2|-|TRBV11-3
CASSLRLAGGHTGELFF
TGTGCCAGCAGCTTAAGACTAGCGGGGGGGCACACCGGGGAGCTGTTTTTT
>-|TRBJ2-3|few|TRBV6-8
CASSPGRGNTQYF
TGTGCCAGCAGTCCCGGTCGGGGGAATACGCAGTATTTT
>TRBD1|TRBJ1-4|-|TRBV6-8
CASSGDRAEKLFF
TGTGCCAGCAGTGGGGACAGGGCCGAAAAACTGTTTTTT